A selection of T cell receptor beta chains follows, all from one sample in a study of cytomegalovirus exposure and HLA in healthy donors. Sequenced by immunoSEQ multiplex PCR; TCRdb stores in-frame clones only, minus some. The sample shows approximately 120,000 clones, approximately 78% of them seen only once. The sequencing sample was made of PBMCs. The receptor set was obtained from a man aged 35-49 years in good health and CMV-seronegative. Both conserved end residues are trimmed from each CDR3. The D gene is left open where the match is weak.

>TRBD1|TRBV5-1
ASSFAGQGPTGELF
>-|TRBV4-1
ASSQRGEGVLDEQY
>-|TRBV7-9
ASSLYRDTEAF
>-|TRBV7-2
ASSPPSRGPTGELF
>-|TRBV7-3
ASSTGQMNTEAF
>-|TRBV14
ASSQEAGRGGYT
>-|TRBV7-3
ASRIGHSGNTEAF
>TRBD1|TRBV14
ASSPDRGQGRSPLH
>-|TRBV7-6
ASSLVGGNEQF
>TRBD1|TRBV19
ASSDRTEAF
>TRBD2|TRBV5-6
ASSFREGTTDTQY
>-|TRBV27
ASRQGPPNTEAF
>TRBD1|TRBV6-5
ASSYSFSDRVQPQH
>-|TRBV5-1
ASRAQPDNPPLH
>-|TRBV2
ASSDWLATNEKLF
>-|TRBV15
ATSRTLIGDYEQY
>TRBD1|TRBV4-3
ASSLRADRVLKANEKLF
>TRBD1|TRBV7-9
ASSPDRAEAF
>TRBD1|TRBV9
ASSTKTGTDNTGELF
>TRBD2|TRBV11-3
ASSLLAGSLNTGELF
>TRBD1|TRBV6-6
ASSYSQGEQPQH
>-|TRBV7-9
ASSPTMDSAYEQY
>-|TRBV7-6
ASSPSQGTSSYEQY
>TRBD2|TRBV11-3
ASILPGGSGSQETQY
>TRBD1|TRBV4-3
ASSQGTGTGNGYT
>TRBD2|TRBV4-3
ASSQDYPSGTGELF
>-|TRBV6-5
ASSYGSYGYT
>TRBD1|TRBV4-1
ASSQLQGADTIY
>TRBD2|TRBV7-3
ASSRLLGGDEQF
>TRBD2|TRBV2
ASSALAGSYEQY
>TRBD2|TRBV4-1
ASSQAQGGEGLASHEQF
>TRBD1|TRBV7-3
ASSPGTGVTSEQY
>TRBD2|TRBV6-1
ASSDGTSGNHEQF
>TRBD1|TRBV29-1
SASRDRGAYEQY
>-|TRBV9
ASSVAELRDTQY
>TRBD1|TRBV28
ASIKDREGQPQH
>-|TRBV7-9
SSSPPGASSNQPQH
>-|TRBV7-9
ASSSGGKTEAF
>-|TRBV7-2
ASSLRSGRGGAHTGELF
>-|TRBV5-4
ASSLSSGEREKLF
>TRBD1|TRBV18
ASSQRQGGSSYEQY
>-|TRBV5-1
ASSLVVGGTGELF
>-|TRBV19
ASSIEHGHNQPQH
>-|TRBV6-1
ASSEKRFGNTIY
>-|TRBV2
ASTGWGVGNNEQF
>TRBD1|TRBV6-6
ASSNSGQGSPLH
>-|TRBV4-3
ASSQAWTANYEQY
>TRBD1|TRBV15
ATSKTGVTGEKLF
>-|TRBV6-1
ASSEALGLVRLF
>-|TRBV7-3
ASSLSLSGELF
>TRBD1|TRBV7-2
ASSQGGQDQPQH
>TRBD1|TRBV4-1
ASSLTTGISYEQY
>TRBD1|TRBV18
ASSLGQGNTEAF